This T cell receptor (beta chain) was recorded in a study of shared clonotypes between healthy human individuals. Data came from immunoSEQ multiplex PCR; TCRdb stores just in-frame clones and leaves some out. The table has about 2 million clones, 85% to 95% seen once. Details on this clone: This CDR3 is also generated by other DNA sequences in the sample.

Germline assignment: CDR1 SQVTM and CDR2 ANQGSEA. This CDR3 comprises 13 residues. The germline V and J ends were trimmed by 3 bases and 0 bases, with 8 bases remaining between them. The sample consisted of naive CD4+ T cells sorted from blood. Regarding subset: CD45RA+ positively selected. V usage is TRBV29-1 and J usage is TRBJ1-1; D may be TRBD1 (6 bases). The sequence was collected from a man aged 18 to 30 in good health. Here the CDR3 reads CSVEGGMNTEAFF. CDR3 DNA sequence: TGCAGCGTTGAGGGGGGCATGAACACTGAAGCTTTCTTT.